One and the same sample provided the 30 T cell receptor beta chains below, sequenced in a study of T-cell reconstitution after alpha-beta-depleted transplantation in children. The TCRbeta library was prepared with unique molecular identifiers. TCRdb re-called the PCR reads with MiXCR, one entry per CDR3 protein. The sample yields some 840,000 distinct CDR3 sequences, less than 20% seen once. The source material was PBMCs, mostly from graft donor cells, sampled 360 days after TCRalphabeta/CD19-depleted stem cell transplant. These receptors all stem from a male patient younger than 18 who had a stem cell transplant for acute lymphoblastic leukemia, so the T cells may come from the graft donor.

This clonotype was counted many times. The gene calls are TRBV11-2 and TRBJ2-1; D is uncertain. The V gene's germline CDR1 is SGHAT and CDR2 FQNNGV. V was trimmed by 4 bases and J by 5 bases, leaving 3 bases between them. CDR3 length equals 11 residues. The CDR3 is CASSYDNEQFF. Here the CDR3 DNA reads TGTGCCAGCAGCTACGACAATGAGCAGTTCTTC.

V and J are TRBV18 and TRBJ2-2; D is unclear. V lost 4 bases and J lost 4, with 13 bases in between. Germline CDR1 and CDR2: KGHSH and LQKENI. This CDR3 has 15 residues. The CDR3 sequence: CASSHTNIRTGELFF. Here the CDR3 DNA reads TGTGCCAGCTCACATACAAACATCCGCACCGGGGAGCTGTTTTTT.

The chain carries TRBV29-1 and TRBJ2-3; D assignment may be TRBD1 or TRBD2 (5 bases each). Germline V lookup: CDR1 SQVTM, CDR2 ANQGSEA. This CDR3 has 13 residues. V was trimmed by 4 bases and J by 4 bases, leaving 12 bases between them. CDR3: CSVGAPGPDTQYF. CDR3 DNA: TGCAGCGTTGGTGCGCCGGGACCAGATACGCAGTATTTT.

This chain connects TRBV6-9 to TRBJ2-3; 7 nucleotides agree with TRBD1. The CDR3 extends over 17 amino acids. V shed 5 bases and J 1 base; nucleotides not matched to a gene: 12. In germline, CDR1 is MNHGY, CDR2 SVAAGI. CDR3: CASSNPYRGLGTDTQYF. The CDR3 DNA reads TGTGCCAGCAGTAACCCATACAGGGGATTAGGCACAGATACGCAGTATTTT.

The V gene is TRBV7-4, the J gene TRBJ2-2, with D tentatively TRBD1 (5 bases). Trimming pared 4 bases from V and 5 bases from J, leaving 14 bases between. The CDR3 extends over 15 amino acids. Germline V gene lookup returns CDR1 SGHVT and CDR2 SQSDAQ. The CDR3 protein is CASSSQGDRTGELFF. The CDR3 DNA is TGTGCCAGCAGCTCGCAAGGGGATCGGACCGGGGAGCTGTTTTTT.

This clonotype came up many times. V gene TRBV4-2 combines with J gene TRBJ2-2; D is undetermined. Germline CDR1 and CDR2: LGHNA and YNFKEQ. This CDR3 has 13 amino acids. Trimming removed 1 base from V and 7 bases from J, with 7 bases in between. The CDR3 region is CASSQGGYGELFF. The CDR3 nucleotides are TGTGCCAGCAGCCAAGGTGGCTACGGGGAGCTGTTTTTT.

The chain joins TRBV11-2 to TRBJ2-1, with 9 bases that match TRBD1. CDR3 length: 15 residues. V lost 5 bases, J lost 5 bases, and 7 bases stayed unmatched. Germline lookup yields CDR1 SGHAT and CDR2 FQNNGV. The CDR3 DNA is TGTGCCAGCAGCGACAGGACAGGGGACCACAATGAGCAGTTCTTC. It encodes CASSDRTGDHNEQFF. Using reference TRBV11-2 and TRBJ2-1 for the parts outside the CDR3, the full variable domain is EAGVAQSPRYKIIEKRQSVAFWCNPISGHATLYWYQQILGQGPKLLIQFQNNGVVDDSQLPKDRFSAERLKGVDSTLKIQPAKLEDSAVYLCASSDRTGDHNEQFFGPGTRLTVL.

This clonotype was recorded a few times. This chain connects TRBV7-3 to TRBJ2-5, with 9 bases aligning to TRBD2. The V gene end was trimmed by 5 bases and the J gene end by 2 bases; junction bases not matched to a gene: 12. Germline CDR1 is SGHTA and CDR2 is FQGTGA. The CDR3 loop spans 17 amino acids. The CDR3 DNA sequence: TGTGCCAGCAGCCGCCGGGGGGTAGCGGGAGCGCAAGAGACCCAGTACTTC. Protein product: CASSRRGVAGAQETQYF.

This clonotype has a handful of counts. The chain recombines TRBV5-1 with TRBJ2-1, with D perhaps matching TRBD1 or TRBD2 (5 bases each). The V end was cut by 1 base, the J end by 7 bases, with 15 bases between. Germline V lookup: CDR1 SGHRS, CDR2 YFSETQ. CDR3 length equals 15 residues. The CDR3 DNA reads TGCGCCAGCAGCTTGTTTTTAGGGGAGAGTAATGAGCAGTTCTTC. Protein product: CASSLFLGESNEQFF.

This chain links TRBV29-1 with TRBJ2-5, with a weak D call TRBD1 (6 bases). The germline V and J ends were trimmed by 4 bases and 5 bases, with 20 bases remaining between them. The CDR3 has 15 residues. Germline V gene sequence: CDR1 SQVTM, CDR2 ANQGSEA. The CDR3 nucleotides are TGCAGCGTTGTTAATGTCAGGGGCTCGGGGGAGACCCAGTACTTC. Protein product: CSVVNVRGSGETQYF.

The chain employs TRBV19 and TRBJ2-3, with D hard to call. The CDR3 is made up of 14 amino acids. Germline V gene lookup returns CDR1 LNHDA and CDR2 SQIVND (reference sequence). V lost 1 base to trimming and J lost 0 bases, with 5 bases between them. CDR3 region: CASSIGQSTDTQYF. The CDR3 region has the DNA TGTGCCAGTAGTATAGGCCAAAGCACAGATACGCAGTATTTT.

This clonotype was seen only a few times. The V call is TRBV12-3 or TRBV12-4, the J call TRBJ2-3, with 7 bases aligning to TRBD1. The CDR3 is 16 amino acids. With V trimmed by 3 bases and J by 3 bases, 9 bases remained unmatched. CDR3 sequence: CASSFGRQGRTDTQYF. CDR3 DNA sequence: TGTGCCAGCAGTTTTGGTCGACAGGGCCGTACAGATACGCAGTATTTT.

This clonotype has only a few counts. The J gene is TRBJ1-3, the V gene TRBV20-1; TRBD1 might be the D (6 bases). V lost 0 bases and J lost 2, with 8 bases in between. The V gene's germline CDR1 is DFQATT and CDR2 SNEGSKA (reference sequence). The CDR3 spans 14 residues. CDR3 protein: CSARDPGAGNTIYF. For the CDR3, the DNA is TGCAGTGCTAGAGATCCAGGGGCTGGAAACACCATATATTTT.

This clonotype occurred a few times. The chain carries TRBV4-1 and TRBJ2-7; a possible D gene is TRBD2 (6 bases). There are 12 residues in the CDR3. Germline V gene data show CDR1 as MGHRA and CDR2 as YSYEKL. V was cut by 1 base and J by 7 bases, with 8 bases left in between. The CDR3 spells CASSQAGAEQYF. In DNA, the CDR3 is TGCGCCAGCAGCCAAGCGGGAGCGGAGCAGTACTTC.

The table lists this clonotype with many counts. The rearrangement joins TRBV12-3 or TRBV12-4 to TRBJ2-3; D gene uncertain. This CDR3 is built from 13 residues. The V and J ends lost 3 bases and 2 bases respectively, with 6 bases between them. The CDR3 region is CASSFPTTDTQYF. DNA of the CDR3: TGTGCCAGCAGTTTCCCGACCACAGATACGCAGTATTTT.

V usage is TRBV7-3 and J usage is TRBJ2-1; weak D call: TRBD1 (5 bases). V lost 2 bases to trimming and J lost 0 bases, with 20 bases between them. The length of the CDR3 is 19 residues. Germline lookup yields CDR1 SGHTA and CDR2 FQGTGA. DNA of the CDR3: TGTGCCAGCAGCTTATACGACAGCTTATCCTTAAGCTCCTACAATGAGCAGTTCTTC. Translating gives CASSLYDSLSLSSYNEQFF.

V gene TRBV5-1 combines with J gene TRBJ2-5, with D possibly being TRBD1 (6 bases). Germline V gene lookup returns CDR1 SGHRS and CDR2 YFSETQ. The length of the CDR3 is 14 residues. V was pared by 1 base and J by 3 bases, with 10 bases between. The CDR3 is CASSLIHREETQYF. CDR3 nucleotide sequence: TGCGCCAGCAGCTTGATTCACAGGGAAGAGACCCAGTACTTC.

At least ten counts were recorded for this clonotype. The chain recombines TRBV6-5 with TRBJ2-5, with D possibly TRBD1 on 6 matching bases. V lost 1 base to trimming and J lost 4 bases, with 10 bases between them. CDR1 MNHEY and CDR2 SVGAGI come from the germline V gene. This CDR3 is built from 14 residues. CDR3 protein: CASSYLVRGETQYF. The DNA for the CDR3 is TGTGCCAGCAGTTACTTGGTCAGGGGAGAGACCCAGTACTTC.

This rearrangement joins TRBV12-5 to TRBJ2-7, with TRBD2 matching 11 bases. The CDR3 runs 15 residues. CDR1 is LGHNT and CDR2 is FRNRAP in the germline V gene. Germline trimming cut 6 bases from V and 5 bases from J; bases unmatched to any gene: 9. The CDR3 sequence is CASGLLAGGENEQYF. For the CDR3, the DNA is TGTGCTAGTGGCCTTCTAGCGGGAGGTGAGAACGAGCAGTACTTC.

CDR3 coding DNA: TGTGCCAGTAGTACGATAAGCAATCAGCCCCAGCATTTT. It yields the protein CASSTISNQPQHF. V usage is TRBV19 and J usage is TRBJ1-5; no reliable D call. The CDR3 is 13 amino acids. With 4 bases removed from V and 1 base from J, the gap between germline ends came to 5 bases. CDR1 and CDR2 from the germline V gene are LNHDA and SQIVND (reference sequence).

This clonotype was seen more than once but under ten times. CDR3 protein: CASRRAGTSGSRSSYNEQFF. DNA for the CDR3: TGCGCCAGCAGACGCGCCGGGACTAGCGGTTCGCGTAGCTCCTACAATGAGCAGTTCTTC. The chain has TRBV5-1 and TRBJ2-1; 11 bases agree with TRBD2. V was clipped by 5 bases and J by 0 bases; unmatched bases: 16. Germline-derived CDR1 and CDR2 are SGHRS and YFSETQ. The CDR3 runs to 20 residues.

Written as DNA, the CDR3 is TGTGCCAGCAGCACCACCCGGACTAGCGGTACGAGCTCCTACAATGAGCAGTTCTTC. This encodes CASSTTRTSGTSSYNEQFF. J is TRBJ2-1 and V is TRBV11-1, with 10 bases aligning to TRBD2. The J segment lost 0 bases and the V segment lost 5 bases, leaving 13 bases of the junction unmatched. CDR1 is SGHAT and CDR2 is FQDESV in the germline V gene (reference sequence). The CDR3 contains 19 residues. Combining the CDR3 with reference TRBV11-1 and TRBJ2-1 gives the whole variable domain EAEVAQSPRYKITEKSQAVAFWCDPISGHATLYWYRQILGQGPELLVQFQDESVVDDSQLPKDRFSAERLKGVDSTLKIQPAELGDSAMYLCASSTTRTSGTSSYNEQFFGPGTRLTVL.

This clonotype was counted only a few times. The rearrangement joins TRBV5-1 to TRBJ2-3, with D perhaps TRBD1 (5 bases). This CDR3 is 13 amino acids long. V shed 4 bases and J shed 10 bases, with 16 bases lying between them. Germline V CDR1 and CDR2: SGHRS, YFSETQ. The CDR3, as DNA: TGCGCCAGCAGCCCCCTAGACAGCGCCGCGCAGTATTTT. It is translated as CASSPLDSAAQYF.

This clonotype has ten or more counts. This CDR3 is CASSPAGIGSQTQYF. The CDR3 DNA reads as TGTGCCAGCAGCCCCGCCGGGATCGGGAGCCAGACCCAGTACTTC. The rearrangement uses TRBV11-2 and TRBJ2-5; possible D gene TRBD2, 6 bases. V lost 5 bases and J 6 bases, leaving 19 bases between the germline ends. From germline, CDR1 is SGHAT and CDR2 FQNNGV. The CDR3 length is 15 residues.

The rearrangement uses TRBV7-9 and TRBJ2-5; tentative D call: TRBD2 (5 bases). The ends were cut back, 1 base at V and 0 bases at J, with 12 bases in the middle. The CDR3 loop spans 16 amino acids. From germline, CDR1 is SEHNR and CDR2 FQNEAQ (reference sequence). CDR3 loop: CASSLGSSDYQETQYF. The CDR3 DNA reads TGTGCCAGCAGCTTAGGCAGTAGCGACTACCAAGAGACCCAGTACTTC.

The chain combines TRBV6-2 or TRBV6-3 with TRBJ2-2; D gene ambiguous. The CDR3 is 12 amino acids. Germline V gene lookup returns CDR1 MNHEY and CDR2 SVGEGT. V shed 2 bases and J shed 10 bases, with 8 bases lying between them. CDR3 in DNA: TGTGCCAGCAGTTACCTGTCGCTGGAGCTGTTTTTT. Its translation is CASSYLSLELFF.

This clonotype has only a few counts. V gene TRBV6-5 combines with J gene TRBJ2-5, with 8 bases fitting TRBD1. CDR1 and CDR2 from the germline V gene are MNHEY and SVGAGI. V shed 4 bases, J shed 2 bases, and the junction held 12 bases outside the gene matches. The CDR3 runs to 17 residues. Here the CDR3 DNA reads TGTGCCAGCAGTTCGCCCCGAAGGAACAGGGGGCAAGAGACCCAGTACTTC. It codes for CASSSPRRNRGQETQYF.

CDR3 residues: CASSLVSGGSHEQYF. The CDR3 nucleotides read TGTGCCAGCAGTTTAGTTTCGGGAGGGAGCCACGAGCAGTACTTC. The chain combines TRBV12-3 or TRBV12-4 with TRBJ2-7, with 8 bases lining up with TRBD2. The CDR3 runs 15 residues. The ends lost 1 base at V and 5 bases at J; junction bases unmatched: 7.

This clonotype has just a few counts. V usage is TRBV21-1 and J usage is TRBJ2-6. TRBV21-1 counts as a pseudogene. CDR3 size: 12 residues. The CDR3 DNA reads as TGTGCCTGGAGCTCTGGGGCCAACGTCCTGACTTTC. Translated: CAWSSGANVLTF.

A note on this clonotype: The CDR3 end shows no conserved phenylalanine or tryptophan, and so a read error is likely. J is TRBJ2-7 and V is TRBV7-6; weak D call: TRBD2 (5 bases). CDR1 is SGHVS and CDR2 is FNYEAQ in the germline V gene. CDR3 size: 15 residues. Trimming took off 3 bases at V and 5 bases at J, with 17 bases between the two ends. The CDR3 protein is CASSLLGSSYHEQYL. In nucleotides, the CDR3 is TGTGCCAGCAGCTTGCTTGGGTCTAGCTACCACGAGCAGTACCTC.